The next 10 T cell receptor beta chains were all read from a single sample in a study of T cell responses to AZD1222 COVID-19 vaccine. Clones were read by immunoSEQ multiplex PCR, and TCRdb kept only the in-frame ones, dropping some. Here the sample spans more than 140,000 clones, 70% to 90% being singletons. The sample in question was peripheral blood, obtained on day 0 of AZD1222 vaccination. The receptors come from an adult in good health.

The chain couples TRBV19 to TRBJ2-2; the D gene is possibly TRBD2 (5 bases). This CDR3 has 15 residues. Trimming shortened V by 3 bases and J by 4 bases, and 12 bases separated the two germline ends. CDR1 and CDR2 (germline): LNHDA, SQIVND (reference sequence). Here the CDR3 reads CASSMRGSGTGELFF. The CDR3 nucleotides read TGTGCCAGTAGTATGAGAGGGTCGGGCACCGGGGAGCTGTTTTTT.

This chain joins TRBV4-3 and TRBJ1-1; D gene ambiguous. The CDR3 is 14 residues long. Germline lookup yields CDR1 LGHNA and CDR2 YSLEER. The V end was cut by 0 bases, the J end by 4 bases, with 9 bases between. The CDR3 DNA reads TGCGCCAGCAGCCAAGATCCACCCACCACTGAAGCTTTCTTT. Its protein product is CASSQDPPTTEAFF.

CDR3 in amino acids: CAISDQAGTYEQYF. As DNA, the CDR3 is TGTGCCATCAGTGATCAGGCAGGGACCTACGAGCAGTACTTC. The rearrangement joins TRBV10-3 to TRBJ2-7; perhaps TRBD1 as D (5 bases). V was pared by 3 bases and J by 2 bases, with 11 bases between. This CDR3 region has 14 residues. In germline, CDR1 is ENHRY, CDR2 SYGVKD.

The V gene is TRBV6-6, the J gene TRBJ1-5; TRBD1 matches 7 bases. Germline CDR1 and CDR2: MNHNY and SVGAGI (reference sequence). This CDR3 has 15 residues. J lost 0 bases, V lost 6 bases, and 5 bases had no gene match. CDR3 loop: CASSSDRASNQPQHF. In DNA form, the CDR3 reads TGTGCCAGCAGCTCTGACAGGGCTAGCAATCAGCCCCAGCATTTT.

The V and J genes are TRBV30 and TRBJ1-1; 10 bases line up with TRBD1. After removal of 2 bases from V and 4 bases from J, the junction contained 10 bases not matched to a gene. The CDR3 consists of 16 residues. Germline assignment: CDR1 GTSNPN and CDR2 SVGIG (reference sequence). The CDR3 sequence: CAWSPPGQGGGTEAFF. For the CDR3, the DNA is TGTGCCTGGAGTCCTCCCGGACAGGGGGGAGGCACTGAAGCTTTCTTT.

This clone was seen a handful of times. The genes are TRBV5-4 and TRBJ2-7; D not certain. V lost 3 bases and J lost 1, with 11 bases in between. CDR1 SGHNT and CDR2 YYREEE come from the germline V gene (reference sequence). This CDR3 has 14 amino acids. This CDR3 is CASSSPTESYEQYF. Written as DNA, the CDR3 is TGTGCCAGCAGCTCCCCGACCGAATCCTACGAGCAGTACTTC.

J is TRBJ2-3 and V is TRBV4-2, with a weak D call TRBD1 (5 bases). CDR3 length: 19 residues. From germline, CDR1 is LGHNA and CDR2 YNFKEQ. Trimming took off 2 bases at V and 3 bases at J, with 24 bases between the two ends. The CDR3 bases are TGTGCCAGCAGCCAACCCAACGCATTAACCAGGGATCGGACAGATACGCAGTATTTT. It translates to CASSQPNALTRDRTDTQYF.

The chain combines TRBV7-9 with TRBJ2-2, with D possibly being TRBD1 (6 bases). Trimming pared 5 bases from V and 5 bases from J, leaving 9 bases between. Germline CDR1 is SEHNR and CDR2 is FQNEAQ (reference sequence). The CDR3 extends over 13 amino acids. CDR3 sequence reads: CASSPGVTGELFF. As DNA, the CDR3 is TGTGCCAGCAGCCCAGGGGTGACCGGGGAGCTGTTTTTT.

The genes are TRBV7-2 and TRBJ2-5, with 7 nucleotides matching TRBD2. With V trimmed by 3 bases and J by 1 base, 2 bases remained unmatched. Germline lookup yields CDR1 SGHTA and CDR2 FQGNSA. This CDR3 has 14 amino acids. As DNA, the CDR3 is TGTGCCAGCAGCTTCGGGGGGACCCAAGAGACCCAGTACTTC. Protein product: CASSFGGTQETQYF.

The chain links TRBV27 to TRBJ2-1, with D possibly being TRBD2 (6 bases). The V end was cut by 3 bases, the J end by 5 bases, with 14 bases between. The CDR3 loop spans 15 amino acids. The germline CDR1 and CDR2 sequences are MNHEY and SMNVEV (reference sequence). CDR3: CASSFIRLEDNEQFF. CDR3 sequence (DNA): TGTGCCAGCAGTTTTATAAGACTAGAAGACAATGAGCAGTTCTTC.